The present TCR beta chain was sequenced within a study of OX40 agonist ivuxolimab in advanced cancers. Study outcomes and limitations: In CD8+ T cells, expanded clones were on average more numerous than in CD4+. Near-lowest levels of clonal expansion characterized partial responders at 0.1-3.0 mg/kg. In the 0.1 to 3.0 mg/kg range, CD4+ and CD8+ blood T cells had expanded clonally by week 6.

Comment on this clone: Antigen specificity is unknown.

Clones were sequenced by immunoSEQ multiplex PCR, and TCRdb holds only the in-frame ones, with some missing. This sample carries about 51,000 clones, around 81% of them seen once, and the ten largest clones take just over 3%. The germline CDR1 and CDR2 sequences are MNHNY and SVGAGI (reference sequence). Trimming took off 0 bases at V and 1 base at J, with 9 bases between the two ends. CDR3 size: 15 residues. The receptor's source is an adult with an advanced solid tumor such as melanoma, head and neck, liver or kidney cancer. V gene TRBV6-6 combines with J gene TRBJ1-1, with D maybe TRBD1 (5 bases). This specimen consisted of CD4+ or CD8+ T cells sorted from blood, obtained in a trial of the OX40 agonist ivuxolimab. CDR3 coding DNA: TGTGCCAGCAGTTACTCGAACGGGGGGAACACTGAAGCTTTCTTT. This encodes CASSYSNGGNTEAFF.